These T cell receptor beta chains were read from a single sample in a study of Ad26.COV2.S vaccination and SARS-CoV-2 variants. Method: immunoSEQ multiplex PCR; TCRdb's copy keeps in-frame clones and lacks some. The table includes 440,000 or so clones, about nine tenths detected once. The starting material was peripheral blood, obtained in a trial of Ad26.COV2.S vaccine versus placebo. All receptors come from a person between 18 and 59 years old who received the Ad26.COV2.S COVID-19 vaccine or a placebo. Both conserved end residues are part of each CDR3. The order of the fields is D gene, J gene, V gene, CDR3 DNA, CDR3 protein. D genes are given only for firm matches.

D gene: .; J gene: TRBJ2-3; V gene: TRBV12-5; CDR3 DNA: TGTGCTAGTGAGGGGGAGGGCGAAGATACGCAGTATTTT; CDR3 protein: CASEGEGEDTQYF
D gene: .; J gene: TRBJ2-7; V gene: TRBV19; CDR3 DNA: TGTGCCAGTAGCTACGACAGGACCGGCTTCTACGAGCAGTACTTC; CDR3 protein: CASSYDRTGFYEQYF
D gene: .; J gene: TRBJ1-2; V gene: TRBV19; CDR3 DNA: TGTGCCTTAAAGACCTTTCAGGCCCGCGGCTGTTATGGCTACACCTTC; CDR3 protein: CALKTFQARGCYGYTF
D gene: TRBD2; J gene: TRBJ2-7; V gene: TRBV6-6; CDR3 DNA: TGTGCCAGCAGTCGATCTAGCGGGGGGGGCCTTCTGTCTACCGAGCAGTACTTC; CDR3 protein: CASSRSSGGGLLSTEQYF
D gene: .; J gene: TRBJ2-3; V gene: TRBV5-6; CDR3 DNA: TGTGCCAGCAGCCCAGCAGCGGATACGCAGTATTTT; CDR3 protein: CASSPAADTQYF
D gene: TRBD2; J gene: TRBJ2-5; V gene: TRBV5-4; CDR3 DNA: TGTGCCAGCAGCTTGCCCGGGACTAGTCTTGTTGAGACCCAGTACTTC; CDR3 protein: CASSLPGTSLVETQYF
D gene: TRBD1; J gene: TRBJ2-1; V gene: TRBV4-3; CDR3 DNA: TGCGCCAGCAGCCAATCCGGGACAGTGGTATACAATGAGCAGTTCTTC; CDR3 protein: CASSQSGTVVYNEQFF
D gene: .; J gene: TRBJ2-7; V gene: TRBV5-1; CDR3 DNA: TGCGCCAGCAGCTTGGTCAGTGCCAACTACGAGCAGTACTTC; CDR3 protein: CASSLVSANYEQYF
D gene: .; J gene: TRBJ2-7; V gene: TRBV12-3/TRBV12-4; CDR3 DNA: TGTGCCAGCAGTTCGGGCTCCTACGAGCAGTACTTC; CDR3 protein: CASSSGSYEQYF
D gene: .; J gene: TRBJ2-7; V gene: TRBV5-5; CDR3 DNA: TGTGCCAGCAGCTCCCCCCCTCTGGAGCAGTACTTC; CDR3 protein: CASSSPPLEQYF
D gene: .; J gene: TRBJ2-5; V gene: TRBV2; CDR3 DNA: TGTGCCAGCATTCACATGAGTCCGAGTTACAAAGACAGGGCCCAAACTGGGAGGGAGACCCAGTACTTC; CDR3 protein: CASIHMSPSYKDRAQTGRETQYF
D gene: TRBD2; J gene: TRBJ2-1; V gene: TRBV24-1; CDR3 DNA: TGTGCCACCAGTGATTTGGAGCGGGGGGGCAAGGCGGATGAGCAGTTCTTC; CDR3 protein: CATSDLERGGKADEQFF
D gene: .; J gene: TRBJ1-2; V gene: TRBV5-8; CDR3 DNA: TGTGCCAGCAGCGCGGATCGGGACACAACTAACTATGGCTACACCTTC; CDR3 protein: CASSADRDTTNYGYTF
D gene: .; J gene: TRBJ1-3; V gene: TRBV4-3; CDR3 DNA: TGCGCCAGCAGCCAAGACATCAGCTCTGGAAACACCATATATTTT; CDR3 protein: CASSQDISSGNTIYF
D gene: .; J gene: TRBJ1-3; V gene: TRBV20-1; CDR3 DNA: TGCAGTGCTAGTACCGGGGTCTCTGGAAACACCATATATTTT; CDR3 protein: CSASTGVSGNTIYF
D gene: TRBD1; J gene: TRBJ1-1; V gene: TRBV14; CDR3 DNA: TGTGCCAGCAGCCCCCTCGAGACAGGGTTGGCTTTCTTT; CDR3 protein: CASSPLETGLAFF